The clone carrying this TCR beta chain occurred many times. Its antigen is unknown. V was clipped by 3 bases and J by 3 bases; unmatched bases: 4. Germline values: CDR1 GTSNPN, CDR2 SVGIG (reference sequence). This CDR3 has 14 residues. This specimen belongs to a study of T cells in Graves' hyperthyroidism and ophthalmopathy. Amplification of TCR beta CDR3 regions used RNA as the template. RT-PCR in the first round (using the HTBI primer set) targeted the TCR CDR3. TCRdb reprocessed the multiplex PCR reads with MiXCR, giving one entry per CDR3 protein. Among 200,000 to 300,000 distinct CDR3 sequences listed, roughly 17% were seen once. Any patient presenting with uncontrolled infection, other autoimmune disease, pregnancy or lactation was left out. Diagnosis relied on clinical symptoms, serum thyroxine and TRAb, thyroid ultrasound and orbital computed tomography. Broader study findings: Ophthalmopathy and stable hyperthyroidism were told apart by a 13 V-J model.

Sequenced sample: blood. This TCR came from a young woman with Graves' ophthalmopathy. This chain links TRBV30 with TRBJ1-4; 7 positions agree with TRBD1. Here the CDR3 reads CAWRPGQPNEKLFF. DNA of the CDR3: TGTGCCTGGAGACCGGGACAGCCTAATGAAAAACTGTTTTTT.